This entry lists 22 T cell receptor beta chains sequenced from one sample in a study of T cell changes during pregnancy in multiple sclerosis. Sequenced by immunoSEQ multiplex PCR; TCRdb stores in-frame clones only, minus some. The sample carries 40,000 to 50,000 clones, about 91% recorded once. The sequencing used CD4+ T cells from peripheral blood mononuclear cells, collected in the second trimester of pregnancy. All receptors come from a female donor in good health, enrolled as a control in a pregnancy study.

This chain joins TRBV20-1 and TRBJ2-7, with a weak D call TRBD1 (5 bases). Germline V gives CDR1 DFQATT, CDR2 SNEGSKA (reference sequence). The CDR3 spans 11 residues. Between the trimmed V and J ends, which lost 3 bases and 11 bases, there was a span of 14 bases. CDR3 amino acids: CSARLAEGEYF. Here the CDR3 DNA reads TGCAGTGCTAGGCTGGCGGAAGGGGAGTACTTC.

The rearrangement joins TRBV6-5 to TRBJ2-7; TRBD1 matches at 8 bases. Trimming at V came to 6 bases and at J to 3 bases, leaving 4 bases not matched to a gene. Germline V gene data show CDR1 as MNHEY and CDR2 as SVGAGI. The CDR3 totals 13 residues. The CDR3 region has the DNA TGTGCCAGCAGACAGACAGGGGTCTACGAGCAGTACTTC. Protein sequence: CASRQTGVYEQYF.

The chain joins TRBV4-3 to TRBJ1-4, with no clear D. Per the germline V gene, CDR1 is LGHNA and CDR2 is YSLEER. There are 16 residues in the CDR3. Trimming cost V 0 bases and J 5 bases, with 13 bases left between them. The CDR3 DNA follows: TGCGCCAGCAGCCAAGATAGGACTGGAGGGAATGAAAAACTGTTTTTT. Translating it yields CASSQDRTGGNEKLFF.

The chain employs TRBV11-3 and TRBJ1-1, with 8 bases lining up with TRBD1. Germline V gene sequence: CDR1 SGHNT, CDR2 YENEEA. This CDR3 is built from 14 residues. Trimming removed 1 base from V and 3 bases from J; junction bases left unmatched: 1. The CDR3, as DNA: TGTGCCAGCAGCTTAGCAGGGGGCTACACTGAAGCTTTCTTT. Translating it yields CASSLAGGYTEAFF.

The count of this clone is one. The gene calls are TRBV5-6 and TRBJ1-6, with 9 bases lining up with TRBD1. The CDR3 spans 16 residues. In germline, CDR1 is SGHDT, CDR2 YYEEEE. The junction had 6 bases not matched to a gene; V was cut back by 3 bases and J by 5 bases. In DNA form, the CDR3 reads TGTGCCAGCAGCTCGGGGACAGGGCGGGATAATTCACCCCTCCACTTT. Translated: CASSSGTGRDNSPLHF.

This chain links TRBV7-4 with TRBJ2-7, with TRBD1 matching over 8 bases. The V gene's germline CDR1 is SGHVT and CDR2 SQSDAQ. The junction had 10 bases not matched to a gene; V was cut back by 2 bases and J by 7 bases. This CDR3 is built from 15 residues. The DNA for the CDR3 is TGTGCCAGCAGCTTAAGTTGGACAGGGTGGGGGGAGCAGTACTTC. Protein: CASSLSWTGWGEQYF.

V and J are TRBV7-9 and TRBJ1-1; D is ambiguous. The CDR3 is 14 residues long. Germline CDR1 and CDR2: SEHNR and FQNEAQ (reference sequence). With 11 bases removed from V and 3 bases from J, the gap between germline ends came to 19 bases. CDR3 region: CASSAASRDTEAFF. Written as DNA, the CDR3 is TGTGCCTCATCTGCGGCGTCGCGGGACACTGAAGCTTTCTTT.

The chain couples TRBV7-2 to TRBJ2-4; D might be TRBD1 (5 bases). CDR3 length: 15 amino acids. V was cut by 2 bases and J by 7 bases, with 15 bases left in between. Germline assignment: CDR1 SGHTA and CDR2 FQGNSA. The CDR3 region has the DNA TGTGCCAGCAGCTTAATGGAAGCAGGGTGGAACATTCAGTACTTC. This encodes CASSLMEAGWNIQYF.

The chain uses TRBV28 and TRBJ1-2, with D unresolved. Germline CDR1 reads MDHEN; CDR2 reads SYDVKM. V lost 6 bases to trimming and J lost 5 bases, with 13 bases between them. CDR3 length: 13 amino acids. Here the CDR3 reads CASSSGNGYGYTF. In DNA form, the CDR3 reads TGTGCCAGCAGCTCGGGGAACGGATATGGCTACACCTTC.

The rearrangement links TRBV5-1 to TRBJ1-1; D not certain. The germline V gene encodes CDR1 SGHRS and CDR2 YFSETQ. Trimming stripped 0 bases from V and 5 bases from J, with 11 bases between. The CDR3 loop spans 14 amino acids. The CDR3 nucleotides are TGCGCCAGCAGCTTGGAGAGGGTTGGTACTGAAGCTTTCTTT. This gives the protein CASSLERVGTEAFF.

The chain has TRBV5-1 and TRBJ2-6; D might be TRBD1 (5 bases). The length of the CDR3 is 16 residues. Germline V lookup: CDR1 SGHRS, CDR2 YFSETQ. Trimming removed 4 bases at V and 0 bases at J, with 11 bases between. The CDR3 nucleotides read TGCGCCAGCAGCGTAATGCAGGGCTCTGGGGCCAACGTCCTGACTTTC. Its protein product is CASSVMQGSGANVLTF.

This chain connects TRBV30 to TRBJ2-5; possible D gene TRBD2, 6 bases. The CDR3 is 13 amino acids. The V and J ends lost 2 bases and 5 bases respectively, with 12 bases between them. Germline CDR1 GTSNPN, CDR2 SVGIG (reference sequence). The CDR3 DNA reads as TGTGCCTGGAGTTTTTCGGGAGCTGAGACCCAGTACTTC. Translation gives CAWSFSGAETQYF.

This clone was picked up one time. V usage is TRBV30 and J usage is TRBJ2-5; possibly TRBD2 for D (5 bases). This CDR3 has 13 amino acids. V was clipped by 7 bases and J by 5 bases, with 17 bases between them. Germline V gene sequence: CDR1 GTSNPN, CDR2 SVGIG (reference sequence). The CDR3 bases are TGTGCCTCGGATCGAGGGTCGGGTGAGACCCAGTACTTC. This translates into CASDRGSGETQYF.

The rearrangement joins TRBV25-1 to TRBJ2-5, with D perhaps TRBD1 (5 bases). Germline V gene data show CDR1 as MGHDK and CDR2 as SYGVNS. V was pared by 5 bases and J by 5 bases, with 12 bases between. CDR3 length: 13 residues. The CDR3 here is CASSLTATETQYF. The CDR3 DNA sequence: TGTGCCAGCAGTTTGACAGCGACGGAGACCCAGTACTTC.

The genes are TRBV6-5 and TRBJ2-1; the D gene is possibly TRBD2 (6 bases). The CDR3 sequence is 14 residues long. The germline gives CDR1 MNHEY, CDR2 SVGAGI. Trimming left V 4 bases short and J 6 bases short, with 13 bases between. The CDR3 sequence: CASSSPGLPNEQFF. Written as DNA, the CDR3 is TGTGCCAGCAGTTCACCGGGACTCCCCAATGAGCAGTTCTTC.

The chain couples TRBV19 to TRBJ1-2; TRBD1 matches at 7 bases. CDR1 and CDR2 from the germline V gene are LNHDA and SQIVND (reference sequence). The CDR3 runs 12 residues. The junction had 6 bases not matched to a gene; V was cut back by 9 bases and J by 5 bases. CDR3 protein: CASRDSGYGYTF. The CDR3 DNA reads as TGTGCCAGCCGGGACAGCGGGTATGGCTACACCTTC.

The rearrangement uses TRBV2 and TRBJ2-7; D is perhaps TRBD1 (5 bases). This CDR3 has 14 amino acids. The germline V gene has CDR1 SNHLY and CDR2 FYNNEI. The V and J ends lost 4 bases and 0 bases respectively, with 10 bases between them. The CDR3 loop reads CASSGQPSSYEQYF. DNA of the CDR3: TGTGCCAGCAGTGGACAGCCCAGCTCCTACGAGCAGTACTTC. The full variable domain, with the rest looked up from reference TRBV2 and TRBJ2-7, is EPEVTQTPSHQVTQMGQEVILRCVPISNHLYFYWYRQILGQKVEFLVSFYNNEISEKSEIFDDQFSVERPDGSNFTLKIRSTKLEDSAMYFCASSGQPSSYEQYFGPGTRLTVT.

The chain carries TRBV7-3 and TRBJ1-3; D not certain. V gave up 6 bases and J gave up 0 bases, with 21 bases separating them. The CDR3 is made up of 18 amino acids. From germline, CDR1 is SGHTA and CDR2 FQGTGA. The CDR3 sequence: CASSRSGSVPHSGNTIYF. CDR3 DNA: TGTGCCAGCAGTCGCAGCGGGTCGGTTCCTCACTCTGGAAACACCATATATTTT.

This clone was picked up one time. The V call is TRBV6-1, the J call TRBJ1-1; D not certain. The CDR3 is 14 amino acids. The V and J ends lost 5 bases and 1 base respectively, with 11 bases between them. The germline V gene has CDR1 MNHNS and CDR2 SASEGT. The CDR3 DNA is TGTGCCAGCAGTCAAGAGTGGGCGAACACTGAAGCTTTCTTT. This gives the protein CASSQEWANTEAFF.

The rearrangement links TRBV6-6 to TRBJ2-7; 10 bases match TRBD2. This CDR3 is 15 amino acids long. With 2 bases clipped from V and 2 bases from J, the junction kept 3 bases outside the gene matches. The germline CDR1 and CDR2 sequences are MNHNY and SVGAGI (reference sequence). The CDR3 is CASSYGAGGTYEQYF. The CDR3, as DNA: TGTGCCAGCAGTTACGGAGCGGGGGGGACCTACGAGCAGTACTTC.

The CDR3 DNA reads TGTGCCTGGAATCACAGGGGTGGGGATGGCTACACCTTC. Translated, it gives CAWNHRGGDGYTF. The chain is built from TRBV30 and TRBJ1-2; 7 bases match TRBD1. The V segment lost 4 bases and the J segment 6 bases; nucleotides outside the gene matches: 8. This CDR3 comprises 13 residues. Germline CDR1 GTSNPN, CDR2 SVGIG (reference sequence).

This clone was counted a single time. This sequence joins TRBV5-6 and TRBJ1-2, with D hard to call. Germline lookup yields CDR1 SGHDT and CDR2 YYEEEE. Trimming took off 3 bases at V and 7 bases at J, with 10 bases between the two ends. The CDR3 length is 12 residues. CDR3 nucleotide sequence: TGTGCCAGCAGCTCCGCGCGGGTTGGCTACACCTTC. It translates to CASSSARVGYTF.